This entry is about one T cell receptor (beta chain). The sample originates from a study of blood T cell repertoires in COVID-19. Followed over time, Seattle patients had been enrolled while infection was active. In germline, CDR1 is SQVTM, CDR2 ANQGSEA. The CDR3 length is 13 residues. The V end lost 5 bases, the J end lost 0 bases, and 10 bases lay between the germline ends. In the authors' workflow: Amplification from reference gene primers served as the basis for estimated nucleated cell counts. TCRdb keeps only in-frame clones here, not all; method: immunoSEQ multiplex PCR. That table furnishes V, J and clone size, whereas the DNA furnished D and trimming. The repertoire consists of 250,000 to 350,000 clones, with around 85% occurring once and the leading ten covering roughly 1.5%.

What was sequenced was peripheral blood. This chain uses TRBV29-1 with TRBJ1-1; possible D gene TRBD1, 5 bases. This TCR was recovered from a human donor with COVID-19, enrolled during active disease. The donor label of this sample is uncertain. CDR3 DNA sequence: TGCAGCGTTCGGGGGGACTTGAACACTGAAGCTTTCTTT. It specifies CSVRGDLNTEAFF. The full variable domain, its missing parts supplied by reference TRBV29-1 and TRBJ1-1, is SAVISQKPSRDICQRGTSLTIQCQVDSQVTMMFWYRQQPGQSLTLIATANQGSEATYESGFVIDKFPISRPNLTFSTLTVSNMSPEDSSIYLCSVRGDLNTEAFFGQGTRLTVV.